This TCR beta chain was sequenced during a study of technical replicates of blood from a few donors. Per the germline V gene, CDR1 is SGHAT and CDR2 is FQNNGV. V lost 6 bases, J lost 3 bases, and 9 bases lay in between. This CDR3 region has 12 residues. The table came from immunoSEQ multiplex PCR; TCRdb's copy has only in-frame clones and leaves some out. The table lists 58,000 or so clones, 86% of them singletons. The sample consisted of PBMCs. This rearrangement joins TRBV11-2 to TRBJ2-7, with D perhaps matching TRBD2 (5 bases). The clonotype was recovered from a human donor in good health. Some clones in this sample may be carry-over from other donors' samples. The CDR3 DNA reads as TGTGCCAGCAGTTTCGGGGTCTACGAGCAGTACTTC. As protein: CASSFGVYEQYF.